These 16 T cell receptor beta chains originate from one sample sequenced in a study of blood T cell repertoires in COVID-19. The protocol was immunoSEQ multiplex PCR, while the TCRdb copy is restricted to in-frame clones and leaves out a portion. The repertoire holds 200,000 to 250,000 clones, with approximately 88% as singletons. The sample comprised PBMCs or T cells enriched from blood (not recorded which). The receptors were gathered from a woman aged 25 to 39 who had been exposed to COVID-19.

CDR3 residues: CASSQGDGGDLNEKLFF. Written as DNA, the CDR3 is TGTGCCAGCAGCCAAGGAGACGGGGGGGACCTTAATGAAAAACTGTTTTTT. This chain uses TRBV4-2 with TRBJ1-4, with D maybe TRBD1 (5 bases). CDR3 length equals 17 residues. The germline V gene encodes CDR1 LGHNA and CDR2 YNFKEQ. V lost 1 base, J lost 4 bases, and 16 bases lay in between.

This sequence joins TRBV6-4 and TRBJ2-3; D is perhaps TRBD2 (6 bases). CDR3 length: 15 amino acids. Per germline, CDR1 MRHNA and CDR2 SNTAGT. V shed 4 bases and J shed 2 bases, with 13 bases lying between them. As DNA, the CDR3 is TGTGCCAGCAGTGCGCGGGGAGCCTACACAGATACGCAGTATTTT. Residues: CASSARGAYTDTQYF.

The chain links TRBV6-1 to TRBJ2-1; 10 bases align to TRBD2. Germline V CDR1 and CDR2: MNHNS, SASEGT. V dropped 1 base and J dropped 8; count of bases not matched to a gene: 5. The CDR3 sequence is 15 residues long. CDR3 residues: CASSEGTSGGDEQFF. The CDR3, as DNA: TGTGCCAGCAGTGAAGGGACTAGCGGAGGGGATGAGCAGTTCTTC.

The chain carries TRBV29-1 and TRBJ2-3, with D possibly matching TRBD2 (6 bases). Germline CDR1 and CDR2: SQVTM and ANQGSEA. The CDR3 totals 14 residues. V was clipped by 8 bases and J by 0 bases, with 15 bases between them. This CDR3 is CSYALGTSTDTQYF. CDR3 bases: TGCAGCTACGCCCTAGGGACTAGCACAGATACGCAGTATTTT.

This chain connects TRBV6-5 to TRBJ2-2; D unclear. The CDR3 has 15 amino acids. V dropped 4 bases and J dropped 4 bases, with 13 bases sitting between them. Germline V gene sequence: CDR1 MNHEY, CDR2 SVGAGI. The CDR3 sequence: CASSSSPVSTGELFF. DNA of the CDR3: TGTGCCAGCAGTTCCTCCCCTGTGAGCACCGGGGAGCTGTTTTTT.

Only one count was recorded for this clone. The chain uses TRBV15 and TRBJ2-5; D ambiguous. The length of the CDR3 is 12 residues. The germline V gene has CDR1 LNHNV and CDR2 YYDKDF (reference sequence). The ends were cut back, 0 bases at V and 5 bases at J, with 4 bases in the middle. Written as DNA, the CDR3 is TGTGCCACCAGCAGAGATCAGGAGACCCAGTACTTC. Encoded protein: CATSRDQETQYF.

This chain links TRBV20-1 with TRBJ1-5; no reliable D call. The V end was cut by 3 bases, the J end by 0 bases, with 12 bases between. CDR3 length equals 15 residues. The V gene's germline CDR1 is DFQATT and CDR2 SNEGSKA (reference sequence). CDR3 sequence (DNA): TGCAGTGCTAGTGCAGGATCACCTAGCAATCAGCCCCAGCATTTT. Protein: CSASAGSPSNQPQHF.

The chain employs TRBV2 and TRBJ1-1, with 10 bases lining up with TRBD1. V was pared by 6 bases and J by 5 bases, with 15 bases of the junction left unmatched. The CDR3 is 17 amino acids. Per germline, CDR1 SNHLY and CDR2 FYNNEI. The CDR3 DNA follows: TGTGCCAGCAGGAAGACAGGGGGCGCATTATTTCGGACTGAAGCTTTCTTT. Translated: CASRKTGGALFRTEAFF.

The chain has TRBV2 and TRBJ1-1, with TRBD1 identical over 7 bases. V was pared by 2 bases and J by 3 bases, with 9 bases of the junction left unmatched. Germline CDR1 is SNHLY and CDR2 is FYNNEI. CDR3 length: 16 residues. CDR3 bases: TGTGCCAGCAGTGAACGGGCAGGGGGATTATACACTGAAGCTTTCTTT. Encoded protein: CASSERAGGLYTEAFF. Supplemented by reference TRBV2 and TRBJ1-1, the full variable domain reads EPEVTQTPSHQVTQMGQEVILRCVPISNHLYFYWYRQILGQKVEFLVSFYNNEISEKSEIFDDQFSVERPDGSNFTLKIRSTKLEDSAMYFCASSERAGGLYTEAFFGQGTRLTVV.

This chain connects TRBV10-3 to TRBJ1-6; D remains unclear. Looked up from germline, CDR1 is ENHRY and CDR2 is SYGVKD. This CDR3 region has 16 residues. V lost 4 bases and J lost 5, with 15 bases in between. The CDR3 DNA is TGTGCCATCAGTGTCGGATCCGCAGGTGATAATTCACCCCTCCACTTT. It specifies CAISVGSAGDNSPLHF.

The rearrangement links TRBV6-5 to TRBJ1-2, with 8 bases lining up with TRBD1. After removal of 6 bases from V and 7 bases from J, the junction contained 7 bases not matched to a gene. Germline V gene data show CDR1 as MNHEY and CDR2 as SVGAGI. The CDR3 sequence is 13 residues long. In nucleotides, the CDR3 is TGTGCCAGCAGGGACAGGGAACGAACTGGCTACACCTTC. Translated: CASRDRERTGYTF.

The V and J genes are TRBV7-6 and TRBJ2-1; 11 nucleotides line up with TRBD2. Germline V lookup: CDR1 SGHVS, CDR2 FNYEAQ. The V segment lost 1 base and the J segment 6 bases; nucleotides outside the gene matches: 5. The CDR3 has 16 amino acids. The CDR3 reads CASSLELAGATNEQFF. The CDR3 bases are TGTGCCAGCAGCTTAGAACTAGCGGGAGCCACCAATGAGCAGTTCTTC.

This rearrangement joins TRBV24-1 to TRBJ2-1; TRBD2 agrees at 9 bases. Germline CDR1 and CDR2: KGHDR and SFDVKD. J lost 8 bases, V lost 6 bases, and 4 bases had no gene match. The CDR3 has 13 amino acids. In DNA form, the CDR3 reads TGTGCCACCAGTTTAGCGGGAGTCGATGAGCAGTTCTTC. Protein sequence: CATSLAGVDEQFF.

This chain uses TRBV27 with TRBJ2-2; D not resolved. The germline V and J ends were trimmed by 2 bases and 1 base, with 14 bases remaining between them. Per germline, CDR1 MNHEY and CDR2 SMNVEV (reference sequence). The CDR3 spans 17 residues. CDR3: CASSLIVSAGNTGELFF. The DNA for the CDR3 is TGTGCCAGCAGTTTAATAGTCTCCGCAGGGAACACCGGGGAGCTGTTTTTT.

DNA of the CDR3: TGTGCCTGGGAAGGAGGGATGAACACCGGGGAGCTGTTTTTT. It encodes CAWEGGMNTGELFF. The J gene is TRBJ2-2, the V gene TRBV30; D might be TRBD2 (6 bases). Germline V lookup: CDR1 GTSNPN, CDR2 SVGIG (reference sequence). Trimming took 5 bases from V and 1 from J, leaving 11 bases between them. This CDR3 spans 14 amino acids.

This clone was seen only a few times. The rearrangement joins TRBV24-1 to TRBJ1-2, with D uncertain. The CDR3 has 14 residues. Trimming left V 1 base short and J 6 bases short, with 11 bases between. CDR1 is KGHDR and CDR2 is SFDVKD in the germline V gene. Written as DNA, the CDR3 is TGTGCCACCAGTGATTTCGGCAGGCGCGATGGCTACACCTTC. It translates to CATSDFGRRDGYTF.